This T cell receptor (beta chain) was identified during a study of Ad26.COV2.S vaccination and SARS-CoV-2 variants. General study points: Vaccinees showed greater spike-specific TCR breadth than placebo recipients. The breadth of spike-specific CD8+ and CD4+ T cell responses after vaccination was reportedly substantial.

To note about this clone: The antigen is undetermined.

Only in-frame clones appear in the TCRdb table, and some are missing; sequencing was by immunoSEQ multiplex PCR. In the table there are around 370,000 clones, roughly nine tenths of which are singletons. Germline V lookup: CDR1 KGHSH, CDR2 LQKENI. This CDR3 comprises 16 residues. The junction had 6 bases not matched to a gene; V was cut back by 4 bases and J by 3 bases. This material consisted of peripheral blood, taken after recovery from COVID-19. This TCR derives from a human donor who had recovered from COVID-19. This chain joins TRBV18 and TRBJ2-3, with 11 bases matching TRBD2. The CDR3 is CASSLRLAGKTDTQYF. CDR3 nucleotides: TGTGCCAGCTCACTAAGACTAGCGGGGAAGACAGATACGCAGTATTTT.